The T cell receptor beta chain under discussion was sequenced for a study of blood T cell repertoires in COVID-19. Study overall: The United States, Italy and Spain provided the acute and convalescent COVID-19 samples. The analysed material was cDNA or gDNA that came from T cells, B-cell-depleted T cells, or PBMCs.

Profiling relied on immunoSEQ multiplex PCR, and the TCRdb table lists in-frame clones only, not all of them. The sample includes around 500,000 clones, roughly 85% of them seen just once. About this clone itself: A junction end diverges from the germline sequence, so it may reflect a read error.

Germline V gene sequence: CDR1 SSHAT, CDR2 FNYEAQ (reference sequence). CDR3 length: 15 residues. This clonotype was obtained from a human donor in a cohort sampled during active COVID-19. The gene calls are TRBV7-7 and TRBJ2-5, with 7 positions matching TRBD1. The sample comprised peripheral blood. The DNA of the CDR3 is TGTGCTAGCAGCTCCATGACAGGGCGTACGGAGACCCAGTACTTC. This sequence encodes CASSSMTGRTETQYF.